This T cell receptor beta chain was recorded in a study of T cells after yellow fever vaccination. Via MiXCR, TCRdb re-called the 5' RACE reads, giving one row per CDR3 protein. The data hold tens of thousands of distinct CDR3 sequences, with 10% to 15% observed a single time. The study's findings and limits: Contaminating bulk clonotypes could be abundant in FACS-sorted repertoires. Reappearance after the booster was seen for most primary-vaccination clones, at roughly 96% CD4 and 70% to 90% CD8.

This clonotype was counted only a few times. Sequencing used CD8+ T cells not binding an NS4B(214-222) dextramer, sorted from PBMCs, obtained 20 to 25 days after the first yellow fever vaccination. This sequence was found in a man aged 18 to 35 who received the YFV17D yellow fever vaccine.

The CDR3 spells CASRAGLGSEQYF. The CDR3 nucleotides read TGTGCCAGCAGGGCGGGGCTTGGGAGCGAGCAGTACTTC. This chain connects TRBV7-2 to TRBJ2-7, with TRBD2 as a possible D gene (6 bases). CDR3 length: 13 amino acids. The V and J ends lost 6 bases and 6 bases respectively, with 15 bases between them. Germline CDR1 is SGHTA and CDR2 is FQGNSA.